This T cell receptor beta chain was sequenced for a study of blood T cell repertoires in COVID-19. Overall study: In each case, the material was cDNA or gDNA derived from T cells, B-cell-depleted T cells, or PBMCs.

Clones were sequenced by immunoSEQ multiplex PCR, and TCRdb holds only the in-frame ones, with some missing. The sample contains some 140,000 clones, roughly 80% of which appear only once. The germline V gene has CDR1 MNHEY and CDR2 SMNVEV (reference sequence). The V and J ends lost 3 bases and 7 bases respectively, with 12 bases between them. The CDR3 extends over 14 amino acids. The material sequenced was peripheral blood. The V gene is TRBV27, the J gene TRBJ1-4; TRBD1 is a possible D gene (5 bases). The source is a man of 80 years or more with acute or convalescent COVID-19. The CDR3 sequence is CASSLTGRGEKLFF. CDR3 DNA: TGTGCCAGCAGTTTGACTGGAAGGGGTGAAAAACTGTTTTTT. Filled out from reference TRBV27 and TRBJ1-4, the complete variable domain reads EAQVTQNPRYLITVTGKKLTVTCSQNMNHEYMSWYRQDPGLGLRQIYYSMNVEVTDKGDVPEGYKVSRKEKRNFPLILESPSPNQTSLYFCASSLTGRGEKLFFGSGTQLSVL.